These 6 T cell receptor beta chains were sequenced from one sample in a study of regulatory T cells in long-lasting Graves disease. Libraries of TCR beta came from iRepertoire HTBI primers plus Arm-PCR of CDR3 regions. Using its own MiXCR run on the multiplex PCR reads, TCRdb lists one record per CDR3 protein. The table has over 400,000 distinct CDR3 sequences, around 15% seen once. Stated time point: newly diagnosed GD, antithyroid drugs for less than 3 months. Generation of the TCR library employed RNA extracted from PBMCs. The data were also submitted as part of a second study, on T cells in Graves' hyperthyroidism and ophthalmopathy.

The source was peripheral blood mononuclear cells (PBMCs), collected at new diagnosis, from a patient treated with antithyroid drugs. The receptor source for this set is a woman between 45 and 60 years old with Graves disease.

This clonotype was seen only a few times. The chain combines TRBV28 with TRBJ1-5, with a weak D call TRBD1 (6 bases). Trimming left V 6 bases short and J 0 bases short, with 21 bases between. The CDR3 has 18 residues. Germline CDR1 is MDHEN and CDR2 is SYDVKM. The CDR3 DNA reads TGTGCCAGCAGCCCCTCCGGCAGGGGACCTTTTAGCAATCAGCCCCAGCATTTT. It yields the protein CASSPSGRGPFSNQPQHF.

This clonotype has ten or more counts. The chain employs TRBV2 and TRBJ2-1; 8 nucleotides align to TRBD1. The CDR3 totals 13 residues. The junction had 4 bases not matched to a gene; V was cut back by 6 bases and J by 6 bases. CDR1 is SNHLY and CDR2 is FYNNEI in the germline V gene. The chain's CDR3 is CASSEQGGNEQFF. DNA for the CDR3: TGTGCCAGCAGCGAACAGGGGGGCAATGAGCAGTTCTTC.

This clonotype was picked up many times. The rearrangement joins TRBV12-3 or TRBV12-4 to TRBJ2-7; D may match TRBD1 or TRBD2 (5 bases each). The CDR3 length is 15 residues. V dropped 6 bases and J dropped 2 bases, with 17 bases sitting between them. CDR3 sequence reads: CASSTLRDGTYEQYF. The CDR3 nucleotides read TGTGCCAGCAGCACATTACGGGACGGGACCTACGAGCAGTACTTC.

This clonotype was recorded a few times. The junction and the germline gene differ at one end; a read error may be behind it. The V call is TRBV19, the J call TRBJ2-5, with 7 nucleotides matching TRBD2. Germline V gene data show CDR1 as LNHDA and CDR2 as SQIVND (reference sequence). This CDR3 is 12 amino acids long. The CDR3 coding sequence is TGTGCCAGTAGCGTACTGGCGGGGGTCGGCCCCTTC. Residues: CASSVLAGVGPF.

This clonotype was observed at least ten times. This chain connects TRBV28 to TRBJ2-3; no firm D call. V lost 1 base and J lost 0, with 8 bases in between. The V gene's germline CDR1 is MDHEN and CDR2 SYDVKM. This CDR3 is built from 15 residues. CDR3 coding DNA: TGTGCCAGCAGTTTATTGGGCAGAAGCACAGATACGCAGTATTTT. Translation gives CASSLLGRSTDTQYF. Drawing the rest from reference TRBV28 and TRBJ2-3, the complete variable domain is DVKVTQSSRYLVKRTGEKVFLECVQDMDHENMFWYRQDPGLGLRLIYFSYDVKMKEKGDIPEGYSVSREKKERFSLILESASTNQTSMYLCASSLLGRSTDTQYFGPGTRLTVL.

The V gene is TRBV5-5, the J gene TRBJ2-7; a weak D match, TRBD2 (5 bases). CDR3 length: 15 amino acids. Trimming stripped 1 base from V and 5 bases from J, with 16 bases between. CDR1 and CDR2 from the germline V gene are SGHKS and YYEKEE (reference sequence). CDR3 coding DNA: TGTGCCAGCAGCTTGTGGGTCTCGGGGAGCGACGAGCAGTACTTC. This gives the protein CASSLWVSGSDEQYF.